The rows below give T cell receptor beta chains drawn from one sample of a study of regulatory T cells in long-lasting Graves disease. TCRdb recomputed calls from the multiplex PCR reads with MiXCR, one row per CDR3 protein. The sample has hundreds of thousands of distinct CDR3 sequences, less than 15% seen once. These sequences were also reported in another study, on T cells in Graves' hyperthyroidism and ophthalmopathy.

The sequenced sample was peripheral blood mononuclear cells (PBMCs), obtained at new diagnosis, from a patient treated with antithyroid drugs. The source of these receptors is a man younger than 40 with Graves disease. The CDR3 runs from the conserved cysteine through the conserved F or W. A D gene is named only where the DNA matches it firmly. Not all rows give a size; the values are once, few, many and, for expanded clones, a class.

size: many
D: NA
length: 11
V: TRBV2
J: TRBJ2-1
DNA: TGTGCCAGCAGTGAAGGGCTTAAGCAGTTCTTC
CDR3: CASSEGLKQFF

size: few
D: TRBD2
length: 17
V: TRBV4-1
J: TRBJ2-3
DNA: TGCGCCAGCAGCCAAGATTCGAGCGGGAGTGGCACAGATACGCAGTATTTT
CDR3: CASSQDSSGSGTDTQYF

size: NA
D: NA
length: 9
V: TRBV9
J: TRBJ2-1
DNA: TGTGCCAGCAGCACCCCCCCGGTCTTC
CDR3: CASSTPPVF

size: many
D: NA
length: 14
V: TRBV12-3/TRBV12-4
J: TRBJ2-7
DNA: TGTGCCAGCAGTCCCAGACAGATCTCCTACGAGCAGTACTTC
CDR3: CASSPRQISYEQYF

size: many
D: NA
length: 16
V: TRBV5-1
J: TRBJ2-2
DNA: TGCGCCAGCAGCTCACTGGCGGGAATGAACACCGGGGAGCTGTTTTTT
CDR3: CASSSLAGMNTGELFF

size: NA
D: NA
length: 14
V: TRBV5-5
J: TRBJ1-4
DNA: TGTGCCAGTCTAAGAGGGGTTACTAATGAAAAACTGTTTTTT
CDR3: CASLRGVTNEKLFF

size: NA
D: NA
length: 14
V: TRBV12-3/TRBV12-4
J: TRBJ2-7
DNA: TGTGCCAGCAGTTTGTACAGACGAAGCTACGAGCAGTACTTC
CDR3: CASSLYRRSYEQYF

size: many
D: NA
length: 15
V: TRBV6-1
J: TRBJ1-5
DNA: TGTGCCAGCAGTGGGCAGCCAGATAGCAATCAGCCCCAGCATTTT
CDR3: CASSGQPDSNQPQHF

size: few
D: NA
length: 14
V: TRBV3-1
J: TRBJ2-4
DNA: TGTGCCAGCAGCCCGACAGTAGCCAAAAACATTCAGTACTTC
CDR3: CASSPTVAKNIQYF

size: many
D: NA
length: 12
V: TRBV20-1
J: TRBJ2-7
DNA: TGCAGTGCTAGTCAGAGTATCGACGAGCAGTACTTC
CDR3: CSASQSIDEQYF

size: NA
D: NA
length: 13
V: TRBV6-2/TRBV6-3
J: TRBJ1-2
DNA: TGTGCCAGCAGTTACTCCTCAAACTATGGCTACACCTTC
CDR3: CASSYSSNYGYTF

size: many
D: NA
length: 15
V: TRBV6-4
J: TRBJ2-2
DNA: TGTGCCAGAATGGGAGACACGAGTGACACCGGGGAGCTGTTTTTT
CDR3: CARMGDTSDTGELFF

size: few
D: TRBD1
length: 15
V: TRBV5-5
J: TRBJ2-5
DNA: TGTGCCAGCAGCTGGGGGACAGTGTACCAAGAGACCCAGTACTTC
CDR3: CASSWGTVYQETQYF

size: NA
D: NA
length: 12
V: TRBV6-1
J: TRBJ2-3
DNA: TGTGCCAGCAGGCCTAACGCAGATACGCAGTATTTT
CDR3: CASRPNADTQYF

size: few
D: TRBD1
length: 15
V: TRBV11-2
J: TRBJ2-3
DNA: TGTGCCAGCAGCTCGGACAGGGCTAGCACAGATACGCAGTATTTT
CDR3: CASSSDRASTDTQYF

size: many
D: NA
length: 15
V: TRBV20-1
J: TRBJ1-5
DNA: TGCAGTGCTAGAGCTGCAACGGGAAGGGGTCAGCCCCAGCATTTT
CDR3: CSARAATGRGQPQHF

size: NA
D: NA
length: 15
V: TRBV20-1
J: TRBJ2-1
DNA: TGCAGTGCTAGAGACTTGGGCGGGAAAATGAATGAGCAGTTCTTC
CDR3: CSARDLGGKMNEQFF

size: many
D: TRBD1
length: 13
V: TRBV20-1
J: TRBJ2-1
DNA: TGCAGTGCCCGGGACAGGGTGAACAATGAGCAGTTCTTC
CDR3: CSARDRVNNEQFF

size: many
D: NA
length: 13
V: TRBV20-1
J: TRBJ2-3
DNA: TGCAGTGCTCGGGTCGGAGGGGGGAATACGCAGTATTTT
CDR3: CSARVGGGNTQYF

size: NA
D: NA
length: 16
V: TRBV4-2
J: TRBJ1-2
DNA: TGTGCCAGCAGCCAAGATGATGAAGGGTTGGACTATGGCTACACCTTC
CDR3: CASSQDDEGLDYGYTF